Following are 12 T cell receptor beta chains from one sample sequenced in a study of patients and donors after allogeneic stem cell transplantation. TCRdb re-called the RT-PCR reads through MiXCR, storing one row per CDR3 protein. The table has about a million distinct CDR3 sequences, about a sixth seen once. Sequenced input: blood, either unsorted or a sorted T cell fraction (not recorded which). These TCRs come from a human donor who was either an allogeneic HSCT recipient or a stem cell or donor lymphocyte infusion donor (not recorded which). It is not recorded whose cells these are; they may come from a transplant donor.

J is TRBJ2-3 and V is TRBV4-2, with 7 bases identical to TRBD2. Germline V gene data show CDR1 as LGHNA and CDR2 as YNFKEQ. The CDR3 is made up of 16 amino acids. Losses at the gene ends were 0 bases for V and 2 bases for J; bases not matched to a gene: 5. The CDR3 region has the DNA TGTGCCAGCAGCCAAGAGCCGGGAGGCAACACAGATACGCAGTATTTT. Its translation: CASSQEPGGNTDTQYF.

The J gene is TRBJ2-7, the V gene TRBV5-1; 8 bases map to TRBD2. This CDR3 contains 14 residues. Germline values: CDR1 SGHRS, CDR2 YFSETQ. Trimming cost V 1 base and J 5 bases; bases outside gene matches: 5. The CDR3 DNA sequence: TGCGCCAGCAGCTTGCGGGAGGGTTTCCACGAGCAGTACTTC. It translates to CASSLREGFHEQYF.

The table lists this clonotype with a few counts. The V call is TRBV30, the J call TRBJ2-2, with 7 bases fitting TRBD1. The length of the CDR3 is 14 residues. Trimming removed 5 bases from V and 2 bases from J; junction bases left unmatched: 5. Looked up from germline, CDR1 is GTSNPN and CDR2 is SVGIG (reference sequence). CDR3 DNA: TGTGCCTGGGTTGACAGGGTTAACACCGGGGAGCTGTTTTTT. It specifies CAWVDRVNTGELFF.

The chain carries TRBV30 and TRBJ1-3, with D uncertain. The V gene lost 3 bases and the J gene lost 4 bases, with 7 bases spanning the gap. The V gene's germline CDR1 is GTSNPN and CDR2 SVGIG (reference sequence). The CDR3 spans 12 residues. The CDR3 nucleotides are TGTGCCTGGAGCCCTGGGGGAAACACCATATATTTT. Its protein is CAWSPGGNTIYF.

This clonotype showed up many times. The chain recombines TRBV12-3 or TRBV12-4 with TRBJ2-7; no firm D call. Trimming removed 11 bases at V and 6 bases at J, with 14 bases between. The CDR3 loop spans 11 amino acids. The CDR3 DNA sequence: TGTGCCTGGGCAAATTCTGCCGAGCAGTACTTC. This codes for CAWANSAEQYF.

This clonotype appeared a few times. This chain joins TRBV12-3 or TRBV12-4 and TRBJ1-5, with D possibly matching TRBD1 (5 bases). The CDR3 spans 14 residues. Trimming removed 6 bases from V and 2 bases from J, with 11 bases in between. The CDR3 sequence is CASRQDGGNQPQHF. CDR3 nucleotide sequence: TGTGCCAGCAGACAGGACGGCGGCAATCAGCCCCAGCATTTT.

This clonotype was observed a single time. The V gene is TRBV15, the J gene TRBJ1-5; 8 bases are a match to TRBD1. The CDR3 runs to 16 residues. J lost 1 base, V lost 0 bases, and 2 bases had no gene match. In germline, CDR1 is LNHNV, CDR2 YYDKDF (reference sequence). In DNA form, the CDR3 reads TGTGCCACCAGCAGAGAAGGACAGGGAAGCAATCAGCCCCAGCATTTT. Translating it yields CATSREGQGSNQPQHF.

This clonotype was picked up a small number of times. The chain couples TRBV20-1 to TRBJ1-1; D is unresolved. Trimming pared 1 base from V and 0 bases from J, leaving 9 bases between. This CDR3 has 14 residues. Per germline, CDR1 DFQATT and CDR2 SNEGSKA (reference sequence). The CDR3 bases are TGCAGTGCTAGAGTTGGCAGAATGAACACTGAAGCTTTCTTT. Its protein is CSARVGRMNTEAFF.

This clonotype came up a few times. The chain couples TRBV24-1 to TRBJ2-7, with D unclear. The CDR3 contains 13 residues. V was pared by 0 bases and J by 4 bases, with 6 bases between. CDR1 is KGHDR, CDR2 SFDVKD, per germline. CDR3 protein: CATSDLWGYEQYF. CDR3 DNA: TGTGCCACCAGTGATTTGTGGGGATACGAGCAGTACTTC.

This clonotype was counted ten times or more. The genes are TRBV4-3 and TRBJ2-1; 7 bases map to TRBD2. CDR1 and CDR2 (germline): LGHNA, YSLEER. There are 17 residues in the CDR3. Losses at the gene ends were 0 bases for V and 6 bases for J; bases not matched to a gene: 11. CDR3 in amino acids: CASSQDAGLGSFNEQFF. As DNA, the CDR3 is TGCGCCAGCAGCCAAGATGCCGGACTAGGGTCGTTCAATGAGCAGTTCTTC.

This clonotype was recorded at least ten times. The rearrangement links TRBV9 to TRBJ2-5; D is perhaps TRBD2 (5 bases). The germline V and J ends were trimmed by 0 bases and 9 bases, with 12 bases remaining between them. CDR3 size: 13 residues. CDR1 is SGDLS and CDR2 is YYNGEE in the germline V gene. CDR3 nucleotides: TGTGCCAGCAGCGTAGAAGTGAGGGCTGCCCAGTACTTC. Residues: CASSVEVRAAQYF. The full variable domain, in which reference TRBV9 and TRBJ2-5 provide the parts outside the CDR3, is DSGVTQTPKHLITATGQRVTLRCSPRSGDLSVYWYQQSLDQGLQFLIQYYNGEERAKGNILERFSAQQFPDLHSELNLSSLELGDSALYFCASSVEVRAAQYFGPGTRLLVL.

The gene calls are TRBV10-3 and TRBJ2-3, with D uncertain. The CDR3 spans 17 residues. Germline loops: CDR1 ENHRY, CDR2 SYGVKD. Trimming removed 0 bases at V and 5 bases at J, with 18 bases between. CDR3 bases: TGTGCCATCAGTGAGTCCTACCGCCCGGGTGAAGGAGATACGCAGTATTTT. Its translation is CAISESYRPGEGDTQYF.